What follows are 2 T cell receptor beta chains derived from one specimen sequenced in a study of T cell responses to AZD1222 COVID-19 vaccine. TCRdb's table, derived via immunoSEQ multiplex PCR, lists solely in-frame clones and lacks some. This table holds 100,000 or so clones, just over 90% found once. The sample was peripheral blood, taken 28 days after the second AZD1222 dose. The origin of the receptors is an adult who received the AZD1222 COVID-19 vaccine.

The CDR3 DNA follows: TGCGCCAGCAGCTTGGGGGACACCAATCAGCCCCAGCATTTT. This sequence encodes CASSLGDTNQPQHF. The chain uses TRBV5-1 and TRBJ1-5; D is possibly TRBD1 (6 bases). Deletions cut 0 bases from V and 3 bases from J, with 7 bases between. The germline V gene encodes CDR1 SGHRS and CDR2 YFSETQ. The CDR3 covers 14 residues.

The chain carries TRBV11-2 and TRBJ2-1, with TRBD1 matching 8 bases. The CDR3 runs 15 residues. Germline V CDR1 and CDR2: SGHAT, FQNNGV. J gave up 5 bases and V 0 bases, and 3 bases lay outside the gene matches. The CDR3 loop reads CASSLEPGGNNEQFF. DNA for the CDR3: TGTGCCAGCAGCTTAGAGCCAGGGGGCAACAATGAGCAGTTCTTC.